Below, 8 T cell receptor beta chains from the same sample are listed, as sequenced in a study of blood T cell repertoires in COVID-19 (dated by TCRdb to about 2020). Libraries came from the immunoSEQ multiplex PCR assay. As stored in TCRdb, this immuneACCESS dataset retains in-frame rearrangements with V and J assigned. A fraction of the clones does not appear; measured against another copy, unresolved V genes explain less than half of the discrepancy, and the remainder lacks a known reason. The sample records 90,000 to 110,000 clones, roughly 85% of which are singletons. The ten largest clones add up to 15% to 17% of the sample. The sample consisted of peripheral blood. The receptors derive from an elderly woman with acute or convalescent COVID-19.

The V and J genes are TRBV7-2 and TRBJ2-6; TRBD2 is a possible D gene (6 bases). The CDR3 is 17 amino acids. CDR1 and CDR2 from the germline V gene are SGHTA and FQGNSA. Between the trimmed V and J ends, which lost 5 bases and 2 bases, there was a span of 16 bases. Here the CDR3 reads CASSPRPGEAGANVLTF. In DNA, the CDR3 is TGTGCCAGCAGCCCCCGTCCGGGGGAGGCTGGGGCCAACGTCCTGACTTTC.

This clone was seen a handful of times. The genes are TRBV10-1 and TRBJ2-3; 8 bases align to TRBD2. In germline, CDR1 is WNHNN, CDR2 SYGVQD (reference sequence). The CDR3 has 15 residues. V was pared by 3 bases and J by 1 base, with 3 bases of the junction left unmatched. CDR3 loop: CASSDPTSGTDTQYF. For the CDR3, the DNA is TGCGCCAGCAGTGACCCGACTAGCGGCACAGATACGCAGTATTTT.

This chain connects TRBV10-2 to TRBJ2-7, with 13 nucleotides matching TRBD2. The germline CDR1 and CDR2 sequences are WSHSY and SAAADI. J lost 4 bases, V lost 7 bases, and 7 bases had no gene match. This CDR3 spans 15 amino acids. The CDR3 here is CASTPWTSGSYEQYF. In nucleotides, the CDR3 is TGCGCCAGCACCCCGTGGACTAGCGGGAGTTACGAGCAGTACTTC.

The chain is built from TRBV5-1 and TRBJ2-5, with TRBD2 matching over 13 bases. The length of the CDR3 is 16 residues. The V and J ends lost 2 bases and 4 bases, in that order; junction bases with no gene match: 5. CDR1 is SGHRS, CDR2 YFSETQ, per germline. The CDR3 here is CASSFRTSGSGETQYF. Here the CDR3 DNA reads TGCGCCAGCAGCTTCCGGACTAGCGGGAGTGGAGAGACCCAGTACTTC.

This chain uses TRBV5-1 with TRBJ1-1, with 10 bases that match TRBD1. Germline CDR1 reads SGHRS; CDR2 reads YFSETQ. The ends lost 2 bases at V and 3 bases at J; junction bases unmatched: 4. The CDR3 runs 15 residues. CDR3 residues: CASSFTGTGDTEAFF. As DNA, the CDR3 is TGCGCCAGCAGCTTTACCGGGACAGGGGACACTGAAGCTTTCTTT.

The CDR3 is CASSLYPWDRAGGSPLHF. CDR3 nucleotides: TGTGCCAGCAGTTTATACCCCTGGGACAGGGCGGGCGGGTCACCCCTCCACTTT. The rearrangement uses TRBV28 and TRBJ1-6; the match to TRBD1 covers 9 bases. The trim removed 1 base at V and 10 bases at J, leaving 14 bases unmatched. This CDR3 comprises 18 residues. Looked up from germline, CDR1 is MDHEN and CDR2 is SYDVKM.

This chain's CDR3 is CASSPTGNTEAFF. In nucleotides, the CDR3 is TGTGCCAGCAGTCCGACGGGGAACACTGAAGCTTTCTTT. The rearrangement uses TRBV25-1 and TRBJ1-1, with D unresolved. CDR3 length: 13 residues. Trimming stripped 5 bases from V and 1 base from J, with 8 bases between. Germline V gives CDR1 MGHDK, CDR2 SYGVNS.

This clone appeared a few times. This sequence joins TRBV4-3 and TRBJ2-2, with D possibly TRBD1 on 6 matching bases. The ends were cut back, 2 bases at V and 0 bases at J, with 10 bases in the middle. The CDR3 spans 16 residues. From germline, CDR1 is LGHNA and CDR2 YSLEER. In nucleotides, the CDR3 is TGCGCCAGCAGCCAAAGGGACACCACGAACACCGGGGAGCTGTTTTTT. Residues: CASSQRDTTNTGELFF.